This T cell receptor beta chain was recorded in a study of control samples from healthy donors and cancer patients. TCRdb's table, derived via immunoSEQ multiplex PCR, lists solely in-frame clones and lacks some. The sample holds fewer than 70,000 clones; approximately 84% are singletons and the top ten take 2.9%. A single count supports this clone. Germline-derived CDR1 and CDR2 are GTSNPN and SVGIG (reference sequence). V dropped 5 bases and J dropped 9; count of bases not matched to a gene: 9. The CDR3 loop spans 13 amino acids. This TCR was recovered from a woman aged 45-65 years with lung cancer. The sample was PBMCs. The V call is TRBV30, the J call TRBJ2-1; 8 nucleotides align to TRBD1. CDR3 coding DNA: TGTGCCTGGGGGGGACAGGCGGAGGGTGAGCAGTTCTTC. It is translated as CAWGGQAEGEQFF. Combining the CDR3 with reference TRBV30 and TRBJ2-1 gives the whole variable domain SQTIHQWPATLVQPVGSPLSLECTVEGTSNPNLYWYRQAAGRGLQLLFYSVGIGQISSEVPQNLSASRPQDRQFILSSKKLLLSDSGFYLCAWGGQAEGEQFFGPGTRLTVL.